Listed below are T cell receptor beta chains from one sample, sequenced in a study of T cell repertoires in cytomegalovirus infection. TCRdb recomputed calls from the reads with MiXCR, one row per CDR3 protein. Here the sample spans under 850,000 distinct CDR3 sequences, roughly a third being singletons. These receptors have no known antigen. Sample: cultured PBMCs, taken from culture after CMV antigen stimulation. The receptor set was obtained from a human donor in good health (CMV status not recorded). Some clones in this sample may be carry-over from other donors' samples. CDR3s include the opening cysteine and the closing phenylalanine or tryptophan. A D gene is named only where the DNA matches it firmly. Size values are once, few and many counts, or a class for expanded clones, and some rows have none.

clone_size,v_call,j_call,d_call,cdr3_nt,cdr3_aa
NA,TRBV19,TRBJ2-4,NA,TGTGCCAGTAGTATAGGACTAGTACTAGTCAAAAACATTCAGTACTTC,CASSIGLVLVKNIQYF
many,TRBV7-8,TRBJ2-5,NA,TGTGCCAGCAGCCGACTGTACCAAGAGACCCAGTACTTC,CASSRLYQETQYF
once,TRBV29-1,TRBJ2-3,NA,TGCAGCGTTCTCGGGAAACGAGGCACAGATACGCAGTATTTT,CSVLGKRGTDTQYF
NA,TRBV20-1,TRBJ2-5,TRBD2,TGCAGTGCTAACAGCGGGAGGGCCAGTGAGACCCAGTACTTC,CSANSGRASETQYF
many,TRBV7-2,TRBJ2-2,NA,TGTGCCAGCAGCATAAACAACGCGAACACCGGGGAGCTGTTTTTT,CASSINNANTGELFF
NA,TRBV29-1,TRBJ1-5,TRBD1,TGCAGCGTTCGACAGGGTGGGGATCAGCCCCAGCATTTT,CSVRQGGDQPQHF
many,TRBV7-2,TRBJ2-5,NA,TGTGCCAGCAGCTTAGATGGCCGCTCGGGGACCCAGTACTTC,CASSLDGRSGTQYF
many,TRBV7-2,TRBJ2-5,NA,TGTGCCAGCAGCTCTGGACCCGGGGGGACCCAGTACTTC,CASSSGPGGTQYF
few,TRBV6-2/TRBV6-3,TRBJ2-7,TRBD2,TGTGCCAGCAGTTACTCGACGTTCGCGGGGGTGAAATACGAGCAGTACTTC,CASSYSTFAGVKYEQYF
NA,TRBV7-2,TRBJ2-5,TRBD1,TGTGCCAGCAGCCGGACAGGGGAAGGGGAGACCCAGTACTTC,CASSRTGEGETQYF
few,TRBV6-6,TRBJ2-2,TRBD2,TGTGCCAGCAGGGCCCGCCGGGGGGTCGGGGAGCTGTTTTTT,CASRARRGVGELFF
many,TRBV7-2,TRBJ2-7,NA,TGTGCCAGCAGCTCCGGTTTTTCTGGTAGGAGCTCCTACGAGCAGTACTTC,CASSSGFSGRSSYEQYF
NA,TRBV20-1,TRBJ1-2,NA,TGCAGTGCTGTACAGGGCTCCAAGCGGAACTATGGCTACACCTTC,CSAVQGSKRNYGYTF
NA,TRBV6-1,TRBJ2-1,TRBD2,TGTGCCAGCAGTTCCGTTAGCGGGAGAGGGTCCTACAATGAGCAGTTCTTC,CASSSVSGRGSYNEQFF
few,TRBV11-2,TRBJ2-7,NA,TGTGCCAGCAGCCCTCTGCGGGGAAAATCCTACGAGCAGTACTTC,CASSPLRGKSYEQYF
NA,TRBV4-3,TRBJ2-7,TRBD2,TGCGCCAGCAGCCAAGATCTAGCGGGAGGGCGTTACGAGCAGTACTTC,CASSQDLAGGRYEQYF
few,TRBV11-2,TRBJ2-1,TRBD2,TGTGCCAGCAGCACCGGACTAGCGGGAGTAGGTGAGCAGTTCTTC,CASSTGLAGVGEQFF
NA,TRBV18,TRBJ2-5,TRBD2,TGTGCCAGCTCACCACGGGCTAGCGGAGCACAAGAGACCCAGTACTTC,CASSPRASGAQETQYF
NA,TRBV12-3/TRBV12-4,TRBJ1-2,NA,TGTGCCAGCAGACCAGGAGTTTACTATGGCTACACCTTC,CASRPGVYYGYTF
NA,TRBV7-2,TRBJ2-7,TRBD1,TGTGCCAGCAGCTTAAATATGGTTTCCACAGGGACAGGGGAGCAGTACTTC,CASSLNMVSTGTGEQYF
few,TRBV4-3,TRBJ2-1,NA,TGCGCCAGCAGCCAGGAGGATCGAATCGGCAATGAGCAGTTCTTC,CASSQEDRIGNEQFF
once,TRBV20-1,TRBJ2-1,NA,TGCAGTGCTAGAGATGTCTCTGAGCAGTTCTTC,CSARDVSEQFF
NA,TRBV19,TRBJ1-5,NA,TGTGCCAGTAGTATAAGAGGACGGGGGGGGGAGCCCCAGCATTTT,CASSIRGRGGEPQHF
NA,TRBV7-2,TRBJ2-5,NA,TGTGCCAGCAGCTTAGGGGGACCCAAAGAGACCCAGTACTTC,CASSLGGPKETQYF
few,TRBV7-8,TRBJ2-3,TRBD2,TGTGCCAGCAGCTTATGGGCGGGAGTAGGGTCAGATACGCAGTATTTT,CASSLWAGVGSDTQYF
NA,TRBV19,TRBJ2-7,TRBD2,TGTGCCAGTAGTACGACTAGCGGGAGTAACTACGAGCAGTACTTC,CASSTTSGSNYEQYF
few,TRBV19,TRBJ2-1,NA,TGTGCCAGTAGTACTCCCGGGGGCCGACACAATGAGCAGTTCTTC,CASSTPGGRHNEQFF
NA,TRBV7-2,TRBJ1-2,NA,TGTGCCAGCAGCCCCACACCGGCTAGCCTCTATGGCTACACCTTC,CASSPTPASLYGYTF
NA,TRBV28,TRBJ1-1,NA,TGTGCCAGCAGTCAAATAAGGACGAACACTGAAGCTTTCTTT,CASSQIRTNTEAFF
few,TRBV7-8,TRBJ2-1,TRBD1,TGTGCCAGCAGCTCAATAACGACAGGGGTAAGGAATGAGCAGTTCTTC,CASSSITTGVRNEQFF
NA,TRBV24-1,TRBJ2-1,NA,TGTGCCACCAGTGAAGGGTATAGCTCCTACAATGAGCAGTTCTTC,CATSEGYSSYNEQFF
few,TRBV19,TRBJ2-1,TRBD2,TGTGCCAGTAGTATAGGCCTAGCGGGAGTCGGAGAGCAGTTCTTC,CASSIGLAGVGEQFF
NA,TRBV6-1,TRBJ1-3,NA,TGTGCCAGCAGTGAAGCTCCGGGGGGCGAAGGCTCTGGAAACACCATATATTTT,CASSEAPGGEGSGNTIYF
few,TRBV6-1,TRBJ2-3,NA,TGTGCCAGCGGCGATCGGGGGCTCGCAACAGATACGCAGTATTTT,CASGDRGLATDTQYF
NA,TRBV19,TRBJ2-1,NA,TGTGCCAGTAGTTGGTCCTCAAACAGAATATACAATGAGCAGTTCTTC,CASSWSSNRIYNEQFF
few,TRBV7-2,TRBJ1-6,NA,TGTGCCAGCAGCTTAACACAGGGCGCTTACCTTCGTTCGAATTCACCCCTCCACTTT,CASSLTQGAYLRSNSPLHF
NA,TRBV11-3,TRBJ2-1,NA,TGTGCCAGCAGCTTGGACCGTCTGGGTGAGCAGTTCTTC,CASSLDRLGEQFF
NA,TRBV6-6,TRBJ1-2,TRBD1,TGTGCCAGCAGTTATAGCTGGGACCAGGCAGGGGGTGGCTACACCTTC,CASSYSWDQAGGGYTF
few,TRBV7-8,TRBJ2-5,NA,TGTGCCAGCAGCCAATACAGTCAAGAGACCCAGTACTTC,CASSQYSQETQYF
NA,TRBV28,TRBJ1-4,NA,TGTGCCAGCAGTTTACAGAGGGAAAAACTGTTTTTT,CASSLQREKLFF
NA,TRBV5-4,TRBJ1-1,NA,TGTGCCAGCAGCTTGTGGCCCCAAGTGATGAACACTGAAGCTTTCTTT,CASSLWPQVMNTEAFF
NA,TRBV6-2/TRBV6-3,TRBJ2-5,TRBD1,TGTGCCAGCAGTCGGGACAGGTTATCGGAAGAGACCCAGTACTTC,CASSRDRLSEETQYF